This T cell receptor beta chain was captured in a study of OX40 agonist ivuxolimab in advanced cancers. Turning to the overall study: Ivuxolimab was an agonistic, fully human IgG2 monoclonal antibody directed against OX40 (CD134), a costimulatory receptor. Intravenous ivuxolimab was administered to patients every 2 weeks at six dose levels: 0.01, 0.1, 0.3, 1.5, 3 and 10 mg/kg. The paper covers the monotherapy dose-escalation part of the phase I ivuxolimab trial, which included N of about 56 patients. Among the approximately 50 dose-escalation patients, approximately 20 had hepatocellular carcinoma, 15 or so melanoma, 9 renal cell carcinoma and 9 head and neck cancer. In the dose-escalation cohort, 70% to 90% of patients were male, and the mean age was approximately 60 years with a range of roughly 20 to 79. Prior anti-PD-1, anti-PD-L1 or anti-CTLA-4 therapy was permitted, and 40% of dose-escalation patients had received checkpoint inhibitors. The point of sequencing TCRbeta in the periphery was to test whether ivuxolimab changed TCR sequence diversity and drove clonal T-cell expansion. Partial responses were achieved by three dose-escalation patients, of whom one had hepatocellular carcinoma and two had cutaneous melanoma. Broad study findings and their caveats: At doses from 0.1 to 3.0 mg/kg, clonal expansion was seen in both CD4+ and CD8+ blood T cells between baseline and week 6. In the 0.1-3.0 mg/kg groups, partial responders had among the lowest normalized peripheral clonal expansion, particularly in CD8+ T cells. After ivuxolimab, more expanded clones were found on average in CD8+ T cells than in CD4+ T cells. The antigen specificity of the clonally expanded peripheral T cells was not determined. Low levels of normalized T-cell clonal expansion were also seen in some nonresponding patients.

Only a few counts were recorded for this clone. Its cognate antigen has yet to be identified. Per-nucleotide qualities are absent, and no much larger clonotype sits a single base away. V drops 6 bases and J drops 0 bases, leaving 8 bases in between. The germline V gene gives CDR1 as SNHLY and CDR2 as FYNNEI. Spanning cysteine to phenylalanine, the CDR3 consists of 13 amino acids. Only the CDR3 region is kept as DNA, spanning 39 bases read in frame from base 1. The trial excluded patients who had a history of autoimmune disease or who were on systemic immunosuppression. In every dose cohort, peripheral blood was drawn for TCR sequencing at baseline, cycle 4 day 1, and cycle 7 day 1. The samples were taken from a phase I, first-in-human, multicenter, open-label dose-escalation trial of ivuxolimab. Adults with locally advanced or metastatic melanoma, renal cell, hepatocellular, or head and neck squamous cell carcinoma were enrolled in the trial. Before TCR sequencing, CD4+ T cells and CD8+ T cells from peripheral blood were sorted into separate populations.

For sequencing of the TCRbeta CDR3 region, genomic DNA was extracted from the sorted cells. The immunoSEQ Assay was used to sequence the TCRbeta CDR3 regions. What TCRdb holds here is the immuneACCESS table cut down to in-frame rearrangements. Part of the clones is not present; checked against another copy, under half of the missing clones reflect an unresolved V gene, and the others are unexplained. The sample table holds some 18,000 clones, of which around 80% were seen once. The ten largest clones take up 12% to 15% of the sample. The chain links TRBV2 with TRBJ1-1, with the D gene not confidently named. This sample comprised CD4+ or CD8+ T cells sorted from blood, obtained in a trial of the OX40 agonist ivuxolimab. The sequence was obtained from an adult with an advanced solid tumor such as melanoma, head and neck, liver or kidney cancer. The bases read TGTGCCAGCAGGAACACGGTGAACACTGAAGCTTTCTTT. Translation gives CASRNTVNTEAFF.